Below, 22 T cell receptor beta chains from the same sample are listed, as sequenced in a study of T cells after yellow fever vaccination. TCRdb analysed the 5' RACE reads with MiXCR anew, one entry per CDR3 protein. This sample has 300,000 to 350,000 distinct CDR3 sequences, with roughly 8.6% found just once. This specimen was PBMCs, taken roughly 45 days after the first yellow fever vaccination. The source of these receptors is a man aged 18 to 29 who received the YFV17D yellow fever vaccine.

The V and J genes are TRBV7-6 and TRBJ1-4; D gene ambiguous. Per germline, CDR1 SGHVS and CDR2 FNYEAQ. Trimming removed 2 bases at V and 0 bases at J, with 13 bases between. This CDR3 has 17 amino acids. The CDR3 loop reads CASSLNAGASTNEKLFF. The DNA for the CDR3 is TGTGCCAGCAGCTTAAACGCTGGAGCTTCAACTAATGAAAAACTGTTTTTT.

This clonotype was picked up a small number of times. This CDR3 is CASSPSLDRGRNEQFF. CDR3 in DNA: TGCGCCAGCAGCCCATCCTTGGACAGGGGGCGGAATGAGCAGTTCTTC. The rearrangement joins TRBV4-1 to TRBJ2-1; 11 bases line up with TRBD1. Germline V gene sequence: CDR1 MGHRA, CDR2 YSYEKL. V trimming: 4 bases; J trimming: 7 bases; junction bases outside the gene matches: 9. This CDR3 region has 16 residues.

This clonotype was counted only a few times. The CDR3 is CASLAPHGYTF. DNA of the CDR3: TGTGCCAGTCTGGCCCCACATGGCTACACCTTC. The J gene is TRBJ1-2, the V gene TRBV12-3 or TRBV12-4; D is undetermined. The CDR3 is 11 residues long. V was shortened by 9 bases and J by 6 bases, with 11 bases between the two germline ends.

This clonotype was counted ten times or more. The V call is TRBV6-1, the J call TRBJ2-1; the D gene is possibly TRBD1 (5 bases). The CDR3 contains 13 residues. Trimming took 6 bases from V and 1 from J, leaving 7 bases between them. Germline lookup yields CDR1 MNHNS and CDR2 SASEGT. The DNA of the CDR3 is TGTGCCAGCAGGCAGGGTTCCTACAATGAGCAGTTCTTC. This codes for CASRQGSYNEQFF.

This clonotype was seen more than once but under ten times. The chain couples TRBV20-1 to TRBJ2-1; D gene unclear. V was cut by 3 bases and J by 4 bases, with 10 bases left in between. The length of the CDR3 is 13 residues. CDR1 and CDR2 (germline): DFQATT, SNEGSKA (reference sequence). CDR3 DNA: TGCAGTGCTAGCTCACCGGGTTACAATGAGCAGTTCTTC. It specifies CSASSPGYNEQFF.

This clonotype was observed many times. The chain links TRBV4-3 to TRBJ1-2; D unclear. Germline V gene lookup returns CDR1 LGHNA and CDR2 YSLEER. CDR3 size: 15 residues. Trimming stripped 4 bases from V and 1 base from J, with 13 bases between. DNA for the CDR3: TGCGCCAGCAGCCTCAACCCGCGGGATAACTATGGCTACACCTTC. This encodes CASSLNPRDNYGYTF.

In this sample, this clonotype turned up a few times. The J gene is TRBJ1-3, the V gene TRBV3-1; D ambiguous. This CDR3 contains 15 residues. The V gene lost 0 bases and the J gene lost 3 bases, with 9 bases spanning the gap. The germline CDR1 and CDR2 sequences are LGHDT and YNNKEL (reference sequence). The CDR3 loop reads CASSQDLVVGNTIYF. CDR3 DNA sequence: TGTGCCAGCAGCCAAGATCTTGTTGTTGGAAACACCATATATTTT. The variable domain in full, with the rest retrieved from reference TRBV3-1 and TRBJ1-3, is DTAVSQTPKYLVTQMGNDKSIKCEQNLGHDTMYWYKQDSKKFLKIMFSYNNKELIINETVPNRFSPKSPDKAHLNLHINSLELGDSAVYFCASSQDLVVGNTIYFGEGSWLTVV.

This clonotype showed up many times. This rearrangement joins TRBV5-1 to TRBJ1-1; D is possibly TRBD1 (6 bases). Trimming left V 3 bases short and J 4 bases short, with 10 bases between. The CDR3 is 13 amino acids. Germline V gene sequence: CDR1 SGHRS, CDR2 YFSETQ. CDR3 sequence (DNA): TGCGCCAGCAGCTCCCAGGGGAGCACTGAAGCTTTCTTT. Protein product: CASSSQGSTEAFF.

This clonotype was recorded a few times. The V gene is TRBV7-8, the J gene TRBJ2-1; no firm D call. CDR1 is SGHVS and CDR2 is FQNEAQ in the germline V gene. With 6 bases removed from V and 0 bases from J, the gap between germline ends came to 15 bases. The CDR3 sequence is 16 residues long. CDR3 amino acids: CASSGIGPSSYNEQFF. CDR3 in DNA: TGTGCCAGCAGTGGGATTGGGCCGAGCTCCTACAATGAGCAGTTCTTC.

This CDR3 is CASSVLTDTQYF. In DNA form, the CDR3 reads TGTGCCAGCAGCGTACTTACAGATACGCAGTATTTT. The chain uses TRBV9 and TRBJ2-3; D uncertain. Trimming left V 1 base short and J 3 bases short, with 3 bases between. Per the germline V gene, CDR1 is SGDLS and CDR2 is YYNGEE. The CDR3 totals 12 residues.

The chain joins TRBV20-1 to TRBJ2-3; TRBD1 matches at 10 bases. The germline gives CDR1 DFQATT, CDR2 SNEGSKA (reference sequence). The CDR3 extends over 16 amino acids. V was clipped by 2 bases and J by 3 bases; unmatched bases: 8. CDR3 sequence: CSARSETGGTTDTQYF. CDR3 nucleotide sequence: TGCAGTGCTAGATCCGAGACAGGGGGCACAACAGATACGCAGTATTTT.

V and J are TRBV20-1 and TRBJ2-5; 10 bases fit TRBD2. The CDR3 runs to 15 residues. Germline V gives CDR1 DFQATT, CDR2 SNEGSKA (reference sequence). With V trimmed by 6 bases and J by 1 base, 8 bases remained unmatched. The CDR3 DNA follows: TGCAGTGCCCCTCGGGCTAGCGGGGGCCAAGAGACCCAGTACTTC. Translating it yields CSAPRASGGQETQYF.

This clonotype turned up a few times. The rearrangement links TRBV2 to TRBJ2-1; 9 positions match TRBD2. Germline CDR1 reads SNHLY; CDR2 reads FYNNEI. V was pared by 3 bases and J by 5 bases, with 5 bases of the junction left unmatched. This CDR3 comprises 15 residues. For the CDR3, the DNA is TGTGCCAGCAGTGACCCCGCGGGGGGGCACAATGAGCAGTTCTTC. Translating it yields CASSDPAGGHNEQFF.

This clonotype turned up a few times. CDR3 loop: CASSSRRLAGGLVPDTQYF. DNA for the CDR3: TGTGCCAGCAGTTCCAGAAGACTAGCGGGGGGGCTGGTTCCAGATACGCAGTATTTT. The chain links TRBV12-3 or TRBV12-4 to TRBJ2-3; 14 nucleotides match TRBD2. This CDR3 is built from 19 residues. V shed 4 bases, J shed 4 bases, and the junction held 13 bases outside the gene matches.

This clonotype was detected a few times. DNA of the CDR3: TGCGCCAGCAGCTTAAATAGCGAGAGCTCCTACAATGAGCAGTTCTTC. The encoded protein is CASSLNSESSYNEQFF. The rearrangement uses TRBV5-1 and TRBJ2-1; D perhaps matches TRBD2 (5 bases). The CDR3 length is 16 residues. Per the germline V gene, CDR1 is SGHRS and CDR2 is YFSETQ. V was pared by 2 bases and J by 0 bases, with 12 bases between. The full variable domain, completed using reference TRBV5-1 and TRBJ2-1, is KAGVTQTPRYLIKTRGQQVTLSCSPISGHRSVSWYQQTPGQGLQFLFEYFSETQRNKGNFPGRFSGRQFSNSRSEMNVSTLELGDSALYLCASSLNSESSYNEQFFGPGTRLTVL.

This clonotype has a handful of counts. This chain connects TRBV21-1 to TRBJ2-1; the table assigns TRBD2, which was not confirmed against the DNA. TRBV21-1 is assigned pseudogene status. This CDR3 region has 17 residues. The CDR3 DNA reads TGTGCCAGCAGCCCAGACTCTGTGGGGACTTCCTACAATGAGCAGTTCTTC. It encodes CASSPDSVGTSYNEQFF.

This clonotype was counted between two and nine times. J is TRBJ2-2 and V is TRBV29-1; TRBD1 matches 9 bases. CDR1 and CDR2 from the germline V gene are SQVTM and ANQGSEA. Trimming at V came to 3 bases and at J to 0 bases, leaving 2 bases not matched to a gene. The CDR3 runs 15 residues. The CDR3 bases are TGCAGCGTTGAGGGGACAGGGCCGAACACCGGGGAGCTGTTTTTT. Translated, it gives CSVEGTGPNTGELFF.

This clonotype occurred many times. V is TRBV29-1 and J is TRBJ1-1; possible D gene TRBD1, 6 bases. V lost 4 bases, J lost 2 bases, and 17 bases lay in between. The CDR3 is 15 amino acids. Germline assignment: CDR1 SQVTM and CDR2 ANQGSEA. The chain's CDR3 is CSVVGTLLTNTEAFF. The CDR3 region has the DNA TGCAGCGTTGTGGGGACACTCCTGACTAACACTGAAGCTTTCTTT. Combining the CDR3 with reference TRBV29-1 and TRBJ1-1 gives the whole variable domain SAVISQKPSRDICQRGTSLTIQCQVDSQVTMMFWYRQQPGQSLTLIATANQGSEATYESGFVIDKFPISRPNLTFSTLTVSNMSPEDSSIYLCSVVGTLLTNTEAFFGQGTRLTVV.

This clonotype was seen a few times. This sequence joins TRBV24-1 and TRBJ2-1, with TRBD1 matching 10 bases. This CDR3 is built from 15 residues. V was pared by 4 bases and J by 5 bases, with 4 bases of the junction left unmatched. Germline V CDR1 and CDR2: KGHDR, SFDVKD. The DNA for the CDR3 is TGTGCCACCAGTGAGCCCGGGACAGGGGACAATGAGCAGTTCTTC. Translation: CATSEPGTGDNEQFF.

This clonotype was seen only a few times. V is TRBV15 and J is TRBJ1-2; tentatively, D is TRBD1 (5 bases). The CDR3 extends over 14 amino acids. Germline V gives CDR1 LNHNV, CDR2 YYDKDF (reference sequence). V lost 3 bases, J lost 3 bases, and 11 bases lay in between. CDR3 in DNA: TGTGCCACCAGCAGGGGCGGGACGGACTATGGCTACACCTTC. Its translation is CATSRGGTDYGYTF.

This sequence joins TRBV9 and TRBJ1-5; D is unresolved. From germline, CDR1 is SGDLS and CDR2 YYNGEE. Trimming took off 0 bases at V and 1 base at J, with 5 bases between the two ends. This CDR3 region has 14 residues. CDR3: CASSVVDSNQPQHF. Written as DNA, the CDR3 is TGTGCCAGCAGCGTAGTCGACAGCAATCAGCCCCAGCATTTT.

CDR3 sequence reads: CASGPGLATDTQYF. For the CDR3, the DNA is TGTGCCTCCGGCCCGGGACTAGCCACAGATACGCAGTATTTT. This sequence joins TRBV12-3 or TRBV12-4 and TRBJ2-3; 9 bases fit TRBD2. The CDR3 has 14 residues. V lost 11 bases and J lost 2; bases outside the gene matches: 8.